A single sample gave rise to the 9 T cell receptor beta chains below, sequenced in a study of blood T cell repertoires in COVID-19. Produced via immunoSEQ multiplex PCR; TCRdb's table is partial and in-frame only. Seen here are under 300,000 clones, approximately 85% observed once, and the top ten hold about 14%. Sequencing was performed on peripheral blood. These receptors all come from a human donor in a cohort sampled during active COVID-19.

The chain couples TRBV10-1 to TRBJ2-3; D is uncertain. This CDR3 comprises 12 residues. Germline CDR1 reads WNHNN; CDR2 reads SYGVQD (reference sequence). The V and J ends lost 7 bases and 6 bases respectively, with 11 bases between them. DNA for the CDR3: TGCGCCAGCAAGTACAGCTCGGATACGCAGTATTTT. Its translation: CASKYSSDTQYF.

The genes are TRBV5-4 and TRBJ1-2; the D gene is possibly TRBD1 (6 bases). V was pared by 4 bases and J by 4 bases, with 11 bases between. The length of the CDR3 is 13 residues. CDR1 is SGHNT, CDR2 YYREEE, per germline (reference sequence). The CDR3 spells CASSADSLYGYTF. The DNA for the CDR3 is TGTGCCAGCAGCGCGGACAGCCTCTATGGCTACACCTTC.

The genes are TRBV7-6 and TRBJ1-1, with D unresolved. This CDR3 has 15 amino acids. V was clipped by 5 bases and J by 1 base, with 14 bases between them. CDR1 and CDR2 from the germline V gene are SGHVS and FNYEAQ. The CDR3 DNA sequence: TGTGCCAGCAGCATCCACCCCGCCGGGAACACTGAAGCTTTCTTT. Amino acids: CASSIHPAGNTEAFF.

The gene calls are TRBV18 and TRBJ1-3; 7 bases match TRBD1. CDR1 KGHSH and CDR2 LQKENI come from the germline V gene. This CDR3 has 15 amino acids. The J segment lost 1 base and the V segment lost 6 bases, leaving 6 bases of the junction unmatched. CDR3: CASSPGTASGNTIYF. The CDR3, as DNA: TGTGCCAGCTCGCCGGGGACAGCGTCTGGAAACACCATATATTTT.

The chain couples TRBV5-4 to TRBJ2-3, with D possibly matching TRBD1 (5 bases). This CDR3 has 16 residues. The V end was cut by 0 bases, the J end by 5 bases, with 16 bases between. Germline values: CDR1 SGHNT, CDR2 YYREEE (reference sequence). DNA of the CDR3: TGTGCCAGCAGCTTGGCCACCCAGTGGGGCGGAGATACGCAGTATTTT. This encodes CASSLATQWGGDTQYF. Drawing the rest from reference TRBV5-4 and TRBJ2-3, the complete variable domain is ETGVTQSPTHLIKTRGQQVTLRCSSQSGHNTVSWYQQALGQGPQFIFQYYREEENGRGNFPPRFSGLQFPNYSSELNVNALELDDSALYLCASSLATQWGGDTQYFGPGTRLTVL.

The CDR3 nucleotides are TGTGCCAGCAGTTTCCCGGGGGGTGGTGAGTACTTC. Translation: CASSFPGGGEYF. This chain uses TRBV6-2 or TRBV6-3 with TRBJ2-7, with 7 bases identical to TRBD2. Germline loops: CDR1 MNHEY, CDR2 SVGEGT. Trimming at V came to 4 bases and at J to 11 bases, leaving 8 bases not matched to a gene. This CDR3 has 12 amino acids.

The chain uses TRBV7-4 and TRBJ2-7; D may be TRBD2 (5 bases). The CDR3 loop spans 12 amino acids. Deletions cut 3 bases from V and 9 bases from J, with 12 bases between. Germline V gives CDR1 SGHVT, CDR2 SQSDAQ. DNA of the CDR3: TGTGCCAGCAGCTTCCAACTAGACGGGCAGTACTTC. Its protein product is CASSFQLDGQYF.

This chain links TRBV4-3 with TRBJ2-1, with 7 bases that match TRBD2. Per the germline V gene, CDR1 is LGHNA and CDR2 is YSLEER. The CDR3 sequence is 19 residues long. V lost 0 bases to trimming and J lost 3 bases; unmatched junction nucleotides: 14. The CDR3 loop reads CASSQDPPTSSGDYNEQFF. CDR3 sequence (DNA): TGCGCCAGCAGCCAAGACCCACCCACGTCTAGCGGTGACTACAATGAGCAGTTCTTC.

The V call is TRBV5-5, the J call TRBJ1-5, with D perhaps TRBD1 (6 bases). The V and J ends lost 6 bases and 0 bases respectively, with 13 bases between them. CDR3 length equals 15 residues. The germline V gene encodes CDR1 SGHKS and CDR2 YYEKEE (reference sequence). CDR3 DNA sequence: TGTGCCAGCAACCGAGGGGGTCATAGCAATCAGCCCCAGCATTTT. Amino acids: CASNRGGHSNQPQHF.